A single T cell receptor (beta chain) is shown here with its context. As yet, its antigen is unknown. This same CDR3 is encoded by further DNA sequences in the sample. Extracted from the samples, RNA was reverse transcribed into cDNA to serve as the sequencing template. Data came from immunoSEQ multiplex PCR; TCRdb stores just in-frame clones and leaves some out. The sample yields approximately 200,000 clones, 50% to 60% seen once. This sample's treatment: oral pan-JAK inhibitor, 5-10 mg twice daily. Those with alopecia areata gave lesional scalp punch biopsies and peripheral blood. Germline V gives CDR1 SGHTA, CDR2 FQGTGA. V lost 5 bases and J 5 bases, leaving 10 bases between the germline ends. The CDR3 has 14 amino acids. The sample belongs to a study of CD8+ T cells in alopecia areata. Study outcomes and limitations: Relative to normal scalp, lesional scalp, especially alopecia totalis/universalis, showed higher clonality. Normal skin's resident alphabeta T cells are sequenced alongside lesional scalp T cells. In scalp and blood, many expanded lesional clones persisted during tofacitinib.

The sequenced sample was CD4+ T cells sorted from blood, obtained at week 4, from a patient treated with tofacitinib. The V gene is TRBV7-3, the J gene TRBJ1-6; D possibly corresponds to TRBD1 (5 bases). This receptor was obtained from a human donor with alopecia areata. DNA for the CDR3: TGTGCCAGCAGCGTGACGGGGGATAATTCACCCCTCCACTTT. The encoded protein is CASSVTGDNSPLHF.